The rows below give T cell receptor beta chains drawn from one sample of a study of identical twins. TCRdb passed the 5' RACE reads through MiXCR, listing each CDR3 protein once. Among about 890,000 distinct CDR3 sequences, 9% to 15% were seen once, and the ten largest hold about 1.6%. These data are also associated with another study on yellow fever vaccine responses in identical twins.

The specimen sequenced was PBMCs. Receptors were obtained from a woman younger than 35 in good health. The conserved cysteine and the conserved F or W are not part of the CDR3 here. The order of the fields is V gene, clone size, CDR3 protein. Expanded clones are given a class, and other clones once, few, many or no size at all.

TRBV9,-,ASSVATGLRFYEQY
TRBV6-2/TRBV6-3,few,ASSTWVGPQF
TRBV3-1,few,ASSRTSGGANNEQF
TRBV6-1,-,ASSGPPGAKETQY
TRBV5-1,few,ASSLAGSGSLETQY
TRBV28,few,ASIQGPGANVLT
TRBV4-1,many,ASSQGLAEGSINEQF
TRBV5-5,few,ATGEGGNQPQH
TRBV21-1,-,ASSKSPVSYEQY
TRBV6-1,-,ASSEVGWNELY
TRBV11-3,-,ATRRTAGELF
TRBV28,once,ASSLALNPTSPSTDTQY
TRBV7-9,few,ASSPVRTVYNEQF
TRBV6-1,-,ASSPRGGRVYGYT
TRBV2,-,ATPDRTEAF
TRBV7-7,few,ASSSSGTETGELF